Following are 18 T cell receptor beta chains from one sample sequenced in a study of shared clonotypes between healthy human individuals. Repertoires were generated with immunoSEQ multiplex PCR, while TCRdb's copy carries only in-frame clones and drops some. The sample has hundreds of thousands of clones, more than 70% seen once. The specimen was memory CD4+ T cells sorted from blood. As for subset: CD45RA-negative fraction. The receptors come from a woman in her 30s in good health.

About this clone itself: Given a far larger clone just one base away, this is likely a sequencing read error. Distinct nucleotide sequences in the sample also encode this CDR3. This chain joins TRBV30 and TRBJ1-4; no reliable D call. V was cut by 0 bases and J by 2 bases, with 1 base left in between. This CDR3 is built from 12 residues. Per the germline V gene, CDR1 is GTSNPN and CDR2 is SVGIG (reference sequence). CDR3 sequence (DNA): TGTGCCTGGAGTGTGACTAATGAAAAACTGTTTTTT. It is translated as CAWSVTNEKLFF.

The CDR3 reads CASRIGPSIDEQFF. The CDR3 bases are TGCGCCAGCAGGATTGGACCGAGTATAGATGAGCAGTTCTTC. The J gene is TRBJ2-1, the V gene TRBV5-1, with D unresolved. This CDR3 is built from 14 residues. From germline, CDR1 is SGHRS and CDR2 YFSETQ. V lost 5 bases and J 8 bases, leaving 17 bases between the germline ends.

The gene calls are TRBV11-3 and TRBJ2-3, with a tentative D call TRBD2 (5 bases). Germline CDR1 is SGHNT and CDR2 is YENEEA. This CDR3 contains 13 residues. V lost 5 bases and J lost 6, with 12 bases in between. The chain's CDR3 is CASSLEGGDTQYF. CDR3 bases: TGTGCCAGCAGCCTTGAGGGTGGGGATACGCAGTATTTT.

The CDR3 loop is CASSTREVSYNEQFF. CDR3 DNA sequence: TGTGCCAGCTCAACACGCGAGGTTTCCTACAATGAGCAGTTCTTC. This rearrangement joins TRBV18 to TRBJ2-1; no firm D call. Germline values: CDR1 KGHSH, CDR2 LQKENI. Trimming stripped 5 bases from V and 1 base from J, with 12 bases between. The CDR3 runs to 15 residues.

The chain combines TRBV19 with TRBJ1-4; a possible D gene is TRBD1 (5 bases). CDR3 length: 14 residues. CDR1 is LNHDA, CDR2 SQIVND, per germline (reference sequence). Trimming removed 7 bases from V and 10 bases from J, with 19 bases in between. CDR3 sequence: CASNDSGVGGKLFF. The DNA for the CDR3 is TGTGCCAGTAACGACAGCGGGGTCGGAGGAAAACTGTTTTTT. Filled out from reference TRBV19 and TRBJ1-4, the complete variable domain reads DGGITQSPKYLFRKEGQNVTLSCEQNLNHDAMYWYRQDPGQGLRLIYYSQIVNDFQKGDIAEGYSVSREKKESFPLTVTSAQKNPTAFYLCASNDSGVGGKLFFGSGTQLSVL.

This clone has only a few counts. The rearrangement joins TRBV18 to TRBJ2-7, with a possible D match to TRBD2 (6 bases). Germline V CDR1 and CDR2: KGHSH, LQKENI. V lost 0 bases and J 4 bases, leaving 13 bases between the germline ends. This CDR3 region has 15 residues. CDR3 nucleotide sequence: TGTGCCAGCTCACCACCCGGACGGGAGCAGTACGAGCAGTACTTC. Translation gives CASSPPGREQYEQYF. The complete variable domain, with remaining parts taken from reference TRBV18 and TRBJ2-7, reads NAGVMQNPRHLVRRRGQEARLRCSPMKGHSHVYWYRQLPEEGLKFMVYLQKENIIDESGMPKERFSAEFPKEGPSILRIQQVVRGDSAAYFCASSPPGREQYEQYFGPGTRLTVT.

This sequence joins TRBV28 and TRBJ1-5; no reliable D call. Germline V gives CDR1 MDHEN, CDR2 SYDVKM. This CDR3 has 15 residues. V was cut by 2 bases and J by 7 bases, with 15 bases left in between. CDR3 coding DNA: TGTGCCAGCAGTTTAGGGCAGGAGGTTCGACAGCCCCAGCATTTT. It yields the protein CASSLGQEVRQPQHF.

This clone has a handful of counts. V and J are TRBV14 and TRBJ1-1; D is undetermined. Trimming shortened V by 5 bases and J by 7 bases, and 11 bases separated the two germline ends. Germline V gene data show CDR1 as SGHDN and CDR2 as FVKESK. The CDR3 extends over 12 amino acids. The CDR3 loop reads CASSKSGIEAFF. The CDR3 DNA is TGTGCCAGCAGCAAAAGCGGAATTGAAGCTTTCTTT. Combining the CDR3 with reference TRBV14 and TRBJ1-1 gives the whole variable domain EAGVTQFPSHSVIEKGQTVTLRCDPISGHDNLYWYRRVMGKEIKFLLHFVKESKQDESGMPNNRFLAERTGGTYSTLKVQPAELEDSGVYFCASSKSGIEAFFGQGTRLTVV.

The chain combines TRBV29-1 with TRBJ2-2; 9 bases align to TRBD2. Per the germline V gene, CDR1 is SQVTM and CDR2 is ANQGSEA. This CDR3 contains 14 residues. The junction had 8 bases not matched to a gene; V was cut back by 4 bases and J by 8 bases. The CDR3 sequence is CSVGASGRTGELFF. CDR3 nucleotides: TGCAGCGTTGGGGCCAGCGGGAGGACGGGGGAGCTGTTTTTT.

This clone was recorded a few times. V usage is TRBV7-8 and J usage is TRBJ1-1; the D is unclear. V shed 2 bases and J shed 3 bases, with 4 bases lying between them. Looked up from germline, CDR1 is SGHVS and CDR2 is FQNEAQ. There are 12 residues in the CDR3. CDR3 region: CASSLSDTEAFF. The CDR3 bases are TGTGCCAGCAGCTTATCGGACACTGAAGCTTTCTTT.

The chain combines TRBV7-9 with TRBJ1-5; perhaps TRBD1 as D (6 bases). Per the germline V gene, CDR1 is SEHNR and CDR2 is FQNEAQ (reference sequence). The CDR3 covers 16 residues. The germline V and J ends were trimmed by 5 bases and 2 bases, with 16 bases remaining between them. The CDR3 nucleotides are TGTGCCAGCAGCCCCGACAGGAGTAACGGCAATCAGCCCCAGCATTTT. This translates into CASSPDRSNGNQPQHF.

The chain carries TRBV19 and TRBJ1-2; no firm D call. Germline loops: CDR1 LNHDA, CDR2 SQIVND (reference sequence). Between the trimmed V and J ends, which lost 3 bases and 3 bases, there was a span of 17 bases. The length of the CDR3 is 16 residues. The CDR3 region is CASSITRGLGHYGYTF. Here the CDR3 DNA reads TGTGCCAGTAGTATCACAAGAGGTTTGGGTCACTATGGCTACACCTTC.

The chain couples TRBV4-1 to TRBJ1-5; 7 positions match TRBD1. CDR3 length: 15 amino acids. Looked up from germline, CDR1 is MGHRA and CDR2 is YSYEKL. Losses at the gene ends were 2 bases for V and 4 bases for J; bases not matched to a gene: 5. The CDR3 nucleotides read TGCGCCAGCAGCCAACCGACAGGGCGAAATCAGCCCCAGCATTTT. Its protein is CASSQPTGRNQPQHF.

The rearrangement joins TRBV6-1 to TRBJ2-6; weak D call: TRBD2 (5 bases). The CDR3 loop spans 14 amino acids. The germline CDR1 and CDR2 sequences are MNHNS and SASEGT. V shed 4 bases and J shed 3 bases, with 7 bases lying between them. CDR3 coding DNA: TGTGCCAGCAGTGTCGAGGGTGGGGCCAACGTCCTGACTTTC. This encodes CASSVEGGANVLTF.

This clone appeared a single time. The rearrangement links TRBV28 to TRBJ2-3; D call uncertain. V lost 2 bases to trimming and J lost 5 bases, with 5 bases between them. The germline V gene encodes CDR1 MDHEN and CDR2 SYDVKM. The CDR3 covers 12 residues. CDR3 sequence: CASSLALDTQYF. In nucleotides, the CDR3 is TGTGCCAGCAGTTTAGCCCTAGATACGCAGTATTTT.

The CDR3 nucleotides are TGTGCCATCAGTGAAAGGGACACTGACACTGAAGCTTTCTTT. It translates to CAISERDTDTEAFF. This chain connects TRBV10-3 to TRBJ1-1, with D possibly TRBD1 on 6 matching bases. CDR1 is ENHRY and CDR2 is SYGVKD in the germline V gene. The CDR3 is 14 amino acids. The ends were cut back, 3 bases at V and 3 bases at J, with 11 bases in the middle.

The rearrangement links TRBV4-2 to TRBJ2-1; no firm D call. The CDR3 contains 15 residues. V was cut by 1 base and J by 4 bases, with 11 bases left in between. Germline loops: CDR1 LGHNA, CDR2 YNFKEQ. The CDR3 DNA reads TGTGCCAGCAGCCAAGGGCTAGACTTGTACAATGAGCAGTTCTTC. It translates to CASSQGLDLYNEQFF.

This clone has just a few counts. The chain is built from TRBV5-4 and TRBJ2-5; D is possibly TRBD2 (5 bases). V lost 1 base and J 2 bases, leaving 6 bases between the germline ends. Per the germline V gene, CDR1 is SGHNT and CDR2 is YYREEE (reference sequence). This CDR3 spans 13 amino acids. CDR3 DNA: TGTGCCAGCAGCTTGCGCGGGCAAGAGACCCAGTACTTC. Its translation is CASSLRGQETQYF.